The source of this TCR beta chain is a study of blood T cell repertoires in COVID-19. Study-wide context: Samples of COVID-19 (acute and convalescent) were obtained from the United States, Italy and Spain. T cells, B-cell-depleted T cells, or PBMCs supplied cDNA or gDNA.

CDR3 length: 14 amino acids. Trimming took 8 bases from V and 1 from J, leaving 14 bases between them. In germline, CDR1 is WSHSY, CDR2 SAAADI. Original handling: Estimation of nucleated cell counts was performed using reference gene primer amplification. Sequencing used immunoSEQ multiplex PCR; TCRdb keeps in-frame clones, though not all of them. V and J calls plus clone size are reproduced from that table; the DNA served to infer D and trimming. The table has roughly 220,000 clones, around 87% seen once. The genes are TRBV10-2 and TRBJ1-1, with D uncertain. The sequencing sample was made of peripheral blood. The TCR comes from a man aged 60 to 69 with acute or convalescent COVID-19. CDR3: CASGSTQSNTEAFF. DNA for the CDR3: TGCGCCAGCGGATCGACACAATCGAACACTGAAGCTTTCTTT.